This TCR beta chain comes out of a study of blood T cells in healthy people across ages. At least ten counts were recorded for this clonotype. An end of the junction does not agree with germline; a read error may underlie this. A minimum of 6 million PBMCs was isolated per sample. It was with a sample-barcoded 5' primer and a J-beta primer mix that a second PCR of roughly 7 to 12 cycles was run. Every cDNA molecule bore a tag from a template-switch adaptor containing 12 random nucleotides. TCRdb passed the 5' RACE reads through MiXCR, listing each CDR3 protein once. The sample has roughly 800,000 distinct CDR3 sequences; roughly 64% are singletons. There are 12 residues in the CDR3. CDR1 is SQVTM and CDR2 is ANQGSEA in the germline V gene.

This TCR came from a man aged 25 to 45 in good health. The chain carries TRBV29-1 and TRBJ2-1; the match to TRBD2 covers 7 bases. Sequenced input: blood. CDR3 sequence: CGGGLVGNEQFF. The CDR3, as DNA: TGTGGGGGGGGTCTAGTAGGCAATGAGCAGTTCTTC.